This T cell receptor beta chain came from a study of cytomegalovirus exposure and HLA in healthy donors. Study-level findings and limits: The authors considered a cluster of highly shared sequence variants likely to be a sequencing artifact. Most of the CMV-associated TCR beta chains (in a later analysis) appeared to be HLA-restricted.

The PCR used 60 Vbeta and 13 Jbeta primers. This table comes from immunoSEQ multiplex PCR, and its TCRdb copy is limited to in-frame clones, with some not included. The sample shows some 170,000 clones, approximately 72% of them seen only once. Points on this clone: Its antigen is still unknown.

The trim removed 0 bases at V and 1 base at J, leaving 1 base unmatched. Germline V gives CDR1 SGHRS, CDR2 YFSETQ. This CDR3 region has 15 residues. This TCR derives from a human donor in good health. The V call is TRBV5-1, the J call TRBJ2-7; 10 bases are a match to TRBD2. What was sequenced was PBMCs. In DNA, the CDR3 is TGCGCCAGCAGCTTGGTGACTAGCGGGTCCTACGAGCAGTACTTC. Its protein is CASSLVTSGSYEQYF.